The 19 T cell receptor beta chains listed next were all sequenced from one sample in a study of blood T cell repertoires in COVID-19. The repertoire was sequenced with immunoSEQ multiplex PCR; TCRdb's copy has only in-frame clones and lacks some. The sample carries about 160,000 clones, approximately 82% recorded once. Sequencing was carried out using peripheral blood. The receptors derive from a woman of 80 years or more with acute or convalescent COVID-19.

The chain joins TRBV6-6 to TRBJ1-1, with 7 bases fitting TRBD1. This CDR3 region has 13 residues. Germline loops: CDR1 MNHNY, CDR2 SVGAGI (reference sequence). The V segment lost 5 bases and the J segment 7 bases; nucleotides outside the gene matches: 7. DNA for the CDR3: TGTGCCAGCAGTGACCCGGACAGGAGTGAAGCTTTCTTT. Protein: CASSDPDRSEAFF.

This clone was found once. The chain combines TRBV18 with TRBJ1-3, with 8 bases matching TRBD1. This CDR3 comprises 17 residues. CDR1 KGHSH and CDR2 LQKENI come from the germline V gene. With 0 bases clipped from V and 4 bases from J, the junction kept 8 bases outside the gene matches. CDR3 DNA: TGTGCCAGCTCACCACCGAGGACAGGGCTGAAGGGAAACACCATATATTTT. It is translated as CASSPPRTGLKGNTIYF.

This clone was detected once. The rearrangement uses TRBV2 and TRBJ2-1; TRBD2 aligns across 11 bases. The CDR3 is 16 residues long. V was pared by 2 bases and J by 7 bases, with 7 bases of the junction left unmatched. From germline, CDR1 is SNHLY and CDR2 FYNNEI. The CDR3 is CASSETASGRRNEQFF. The DNA for the CDR3 is TGTGCCAGCAGTGAAACGGCTAGCGGGAGGAGGAATGAGCAGTTCTTC.

This clone was detected only once. This sequence joins TRBV7-2 and TRBJ2-7, with no clear D. V was cut by 8 bases and J by 2 bases, with 16 bases left in between. From germline, CDR1 is SGHTA and CDR2 FQGNSA. CDR3 length: 14 residues. CDR3 sequence: CASGRSVTTYEQYF. The CDR3 bases are TGTGCCAGCGGCCGGTCAGTAACTACCTACGAGCAGTACTTC.

This clone was picked up a small number of times. The genes are TRBV5-1 and TRBJ1-2; 9 positions agree with TRBD1. The CDR3 sequence is 16 residues long. Germline CDR1 is SGHRS and CDR2 is YFSETQ. Trimming cost V 2 bases and J 4 bases; bases outside gene matches: 9. The CDR3 sequence: CASSFSGQGRIYGYTF. The CDR3 nucleotides are TGCGCCAGCAGCTTCTCAGGACAGGGGAGGATCTATGGCTACACCTTC.

This chain uses TRBV6-6 with TRBJ2-7; 14 bases align to TRBD2. CDR1 is MNHNY and CDR2 is SVGAGI in the germline V gene (reference sequence). The CDR3 is 17 amino acids. Trimming removed 5 bases from V and 6 bases from J; junction bases left unmatched: 12. The chain's CDR3 is CASSGSRGLAGVGEQYF. CDR3 bases: TGTGCCAGCAGTGGATCCCGGGGACTAGCGGGAGTGGGCGAGCAGTACTTC.

This chain uses TRBV30 with TRBJ1-2; no firm D call. Deletions cut 3 bases from V and 2 bases from J, with 10 bases between. This CDR3 has 13 amino acids. Germline V gene lookup returns CDR1 GTSNPN and CDR2 SVGIG (reference sequence). The CDR3 coding sequence is TGTGCCTGGAGGGCATGGCTCAACTATGGCTACACCTTC. This codes for CAWRAWLNYGYTF.

J is TRBJ2-1 and V is TRBV10-1; D may be TRBD1 (5 bases). The V and J ends lost 0 bases and 8 bases respectively, with 14 bases between them. CDR1 and CDR2 (germline): WNHNN, SYGVQD (reference sequence). This CDR3 has 15 residues. In DNA form, the CDR3 reads TGCGCCAGCAGTGAGTCGAACCTCGCAGGGCATGAGCAGTTCTTC. This codes for CASSESNLAGHEQFF.

The chain links TRBV7-6 to TRBJ2-1, with 8 positions matching TRBD2. The CDR3 extends over 15 amino acids. After removal of 5 bases from V and 1 base from J, the junction contained 4 bases not matched to a gene. CDR1 is SGHVS, CDR2 FNYEAQ, per germline. The CDR3 spells CASSRSGTSYNEQFF. Here the CDR3 DNA reads TGTGCCAGCAGCCGTAGCGGGACATCCTACAATGAGCAGTTCTTC.

The chain combines TRBV19 with TRBJ1-4, with 7 bases lining up with TRBD1. The CDR3 contains 16 residues. In germline, CDR1 is LNHDA, CDR2 SQIVND (reference sequence). The ends lost 5 bases at V and 4 bases at J; junction bases unmatched: 10. CDR3 sequence reads: CASSSSGGLYNEKLFF. The CDR3, as DNA: TGTGCCAGTAGTTCTTCAGGGGGTCTCTATAATGAAAAACTGTTTTTT. The full variable domain, completed using reference TRBV19 and TRBJ1-4, is DGGITQSPKYLFRKEGQNVTLSCEQNLNHDAMYWYRQDPGQGLRLIYYSQIVNDFQKGDIAEGYSVSREKKESFPLTVTSAQKNPTAFYLCASSSSGGLYNEKLFFGSGTQLSVL.

The V gene is TRBV19, the J gene TRBJ2-1, with D possibly being TRBD2 (5 bases). There are 15 residues in the CDR3. The V gene's germline CDR1 is LNHDA and CDR2 SQIVND (reference sequence). Between the trimmed V and J ends, which lost 3 bases and 4 bases, there was a span of 13 bases. DNA for the CDR3: TGTGCCAGTAGTATTAATCGAGGGCTTTACAATGAGCAGTTCTTC. Encoded protein: CASSINRGLYNEQFF. Full variable domain (outside the CDR3, taken from reference TRBV19 and TRBJ2-1): DGGITQSPKYLFRKEGQNVTLSCEQNLNHDAMYWYRQDPGQGLRLIYYSQIVNDFQKGDIAEGYSVSREKKESFPLTVTSAQKNPTAFYLCASSINRGLYNEQFFGPGTRLTVL.

The chain combines TRBV15 with TRBJ2-1; TRBD2 matches 7 bases. V lost 1 base, J lost 3 bases, and 9 bases stayed unmatched. This CDR3 is built from 17 residues. Germline V gives CDR1 LNHNV, CDR2 YYDKDF (reference sequence). CDR3 bases: TGTGCCACCAGCAGAGTCTCTCTACGGGAGGACTACAATGAGCAGTTCTTC. Protein: CATSRVSLREDYNEQFF. Supplemented by reference TRBV15 and TRBJ2-1, the full variable domain reads DAMVIQNPRYQVTQFGKPVTLSCSQTLNHNVMYWYQQKSSQAPKLLFHYYDKDFNNEADTPDNFQSRRPNTSFCFLDIRSPGLGDTAMYLCATSRVSLREDYNEQFFGPGTRLTVL.

This chain uses TRBV27 with TRBJ1-4, with no clear D. CDR1 is MNHEY and CDR2 is SMNVEV in the germline V gene (reference sequence). Trimming removed 2 bases at V and 11 bases at J, with 9 bases between. The CDR3 totals 12 residues. CDR3 sequence: CASSLVSGKLFF. CDR3 nucleotide sequence: TGTGCCAGCAGTTTAGTATCGGGGAAACTGTTTTTT.

This rearrangement joins TRBV3-1 (or the pseudogene TRBV3-2) to TRBJ2-7; D may be TRBD2 (6 bases). This CDR3 is 15 amino acids long. Per the germline V gene, CDR1 is LGHDT and CDR2 is YNNKEL (reference sequence). With 4 bases removed from V and 0 bases from J, the gap between germline ends came to 13 bases. The CDR3 DNA follows: TGTGCCAGCAGCCTGGGACTGGCTAGCTCCTACGAGCAGTACTTC. The encoded protein is CASSLGLASSYEQYF.

V gene TRBV29-1 combines with J gene TRBJ1-4, with D hard to call. Germline assignment: CDR1 SQVTM and CDR2 ANQGSEA. The CDR3 length is 10 residues. V was clipped by 7 bases and J by 4 bases, with 4 bases between them. The CDR3 coding sequence is TGCAGCGCCTTTAATGAAAAACTGTTTTTT. Its protein is CSAFNEKLFF.

This chain joins TRBV5-1 and TRBJ1-1; D gene ambiguous. The CDR3 totals 14 residues. CDR1 is SGHRS, CDR2 YFSETQ, per germline. V lost 2 bases and J lost 1, with 9 bases in between. The CDR3 DNA reads as TGCGCCAGCAGCTTCCGGGGTTCGAACACTGAAGCTTTCTTT. It specifies CASSFRGSNTEAFF.

This clone occurred a few times. The J gene is TRBJ1-1, the V gene TRBV7-6; TRBD1 might be the D (5 bases). CDR3 length: 15 amino acids. V dropped 2 bases and J dropped 1 base, with 11 bases sitting between them. Germline V lookup: CDR1 SGHVS, CDR2 FNYEAQ. CDR3 residues: CASSLQAGGNTEAFF. CDR3 sequence (DNA): TGTGCCAGCAGCTTACAAGCGGGGGGGAACACTGAAGCTTTCTTT.

The gene calls are TRBV7-2 and TRBJ2-1, with D possibly TRBD1 on 5 matching bases. V gave up 2 bases and J gave up 3 bases, with 8 bases separating them. Germline CDR1 SGHTA, CDR2 FQGNSA. The CDR3 covers 14 residues. The CDR3 nucleotides read TGTGCCAGCAGCTTACACCAGGGCTACAATGAGCAGTTCTTC. Amino acid sequence: CASSLHQGYNEQFF.

This sequence joins TRBV4-2 and TRBJ2-1; D gene unclear. The CDR3 is 16 amino acids. V dropped 3 bases and J dropped 7 bases, with 19 bases sitting between them. The germline V gene encodes CDR1 LGHNA and CDR2 YNFKEQ. CDR3 region: CASSQSGWVARNEQFF. DNA of the CDR3: TGTGCCAGCAGCCAGTCCGGGTGGGTTGCTAGGAATGAGCAGTTCTTC.